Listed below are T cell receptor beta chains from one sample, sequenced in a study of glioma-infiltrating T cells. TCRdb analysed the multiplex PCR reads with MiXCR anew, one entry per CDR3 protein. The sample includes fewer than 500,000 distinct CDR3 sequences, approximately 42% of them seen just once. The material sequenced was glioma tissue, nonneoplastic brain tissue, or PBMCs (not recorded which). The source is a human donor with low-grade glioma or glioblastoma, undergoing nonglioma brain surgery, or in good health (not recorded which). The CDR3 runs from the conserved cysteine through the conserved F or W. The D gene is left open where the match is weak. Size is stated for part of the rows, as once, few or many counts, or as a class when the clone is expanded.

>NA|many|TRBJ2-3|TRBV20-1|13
CSAGGSIADTQYF
TGCAGTGCCGGGGGCTCGATAGCAGATACGCAGTATTTT
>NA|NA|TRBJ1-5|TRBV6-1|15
CASTGAGWGNQPQHF
TGTGCCAGCACGGGCGCGGGGTGGGGGAATCAGCCCCAGCATTTT
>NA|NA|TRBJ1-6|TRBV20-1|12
CSVGRVNSPLRF
TGCAGTGTCGGCAGGGTTAATTCACCCCTCCGCTTT
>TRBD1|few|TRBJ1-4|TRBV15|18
CATSRARDRGATNEKLFF
TGTGCCACCAGCAGAGCCCGGGACAGGGGTGCAACTAATGAAAAACTGTTTTTT
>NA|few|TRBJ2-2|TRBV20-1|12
CSARGLAGELFF
TGCAGTGCTAGAGGACTTGCCGGGGAGCTGTTTTTT
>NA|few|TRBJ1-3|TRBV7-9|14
CASSLPASGNTIYF
TGTGCCAGCAGCTTACCAGCCTCTGGAAACACCATATATTTT
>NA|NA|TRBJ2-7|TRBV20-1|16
CSATDRYRMTSYEQYF
TGCAGTGCCACCGACCGATACAGGATGACCTCCTACGAGCAGTACTTC
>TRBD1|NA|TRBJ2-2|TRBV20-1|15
CSARDGDSSTGELFF
TGCAGTGCTAGAGATGGGGACAGCTCCACCGGGGAGCTGTTTTTT
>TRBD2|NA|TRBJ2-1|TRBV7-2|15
CASSPGLAGDGEQFF
TGTGCCAGCAGCCCGGGACTAGCGGGAGACGGTGAGCAGTTCTTC
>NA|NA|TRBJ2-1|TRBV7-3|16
CASSSSFSAAYNEQFF
TGTGCCAGCAGCTCCTCGTTCAGTGCGGCCTACAATGAGCAGTTCTTC
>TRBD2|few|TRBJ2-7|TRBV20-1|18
CSAREPWTSGRSSYEQYF
TGCAGTGCTAGAGAGCCCTGGACTAGCGGAAGGAGCTCCTACGAGCAGTACTTC
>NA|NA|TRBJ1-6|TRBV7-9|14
CASSLDSNNSPLHF
TGTGCCAGCAGCCTGGACAGCAATAATTCGCCCCTCCACTTT
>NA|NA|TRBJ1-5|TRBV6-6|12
CGSYEGGSPQHF
TGTGGCAGTTACGAGGGGGGATCGCCCCAGCATTTT
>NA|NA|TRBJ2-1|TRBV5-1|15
CASSLVGRTTYEQFF
TGCGCCAGCAGCTTGGTTGGGCGAACCACCTACGAGCAGTTCTTC
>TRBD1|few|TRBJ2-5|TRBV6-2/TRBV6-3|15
CASRSSGTVQETQYF
TGTGCCAGCAGGTCCTCCGGGACAGTCCAAGAGACCCAGTACTTC
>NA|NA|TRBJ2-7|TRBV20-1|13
CSARRPRAVEQYF
TGCAGTGCCAGGCGACCCCGAGCGGTCGAGCAGTACTTC
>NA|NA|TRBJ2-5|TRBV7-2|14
CASSPGASQETQYF
TGTGCCAGCAGCCCGGGGGCGAGCCAAGAGACCCAGTACTTC
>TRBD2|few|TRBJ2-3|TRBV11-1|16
CASSSSMTSDTDTQYF
TGTGCCAGCAGCTCCTCGATGACTAGCGACACAGATACGCAGTATTTT
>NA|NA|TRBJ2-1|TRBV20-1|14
CSAREREPYNEQFF
TGCAGTGCTAGGGAGAGGGAACCCTACAATGAGCAGTTCTTC
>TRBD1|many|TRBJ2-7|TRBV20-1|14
CSAKRTGSSYEQYF
TGCAGTGCCAAAAGGACAGGGTCTAGCTACGAGCAGTACTTC
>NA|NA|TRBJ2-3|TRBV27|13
CASSSSGGDTQYF
TGTGCCAGCAGTTCCTCTGGCGGAGATACGCAGTATTTT
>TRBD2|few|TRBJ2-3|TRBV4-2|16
CASSQSATSGSYTQYF
TGTGCCAGCAGCCAATCCGCGACTAGCGGAAGCTATACGCAGTATTTT
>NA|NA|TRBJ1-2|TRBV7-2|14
CASSSGKTEPGYTF
TGTGCCAGCAGCTCCGGGAAGACCGAACCTGGCTACACCTTC
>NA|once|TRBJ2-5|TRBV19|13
CASSIFGAETQYF
TGTGCCAGTAGTATTTTCGGGGCGGAGACCCAGTACTTC
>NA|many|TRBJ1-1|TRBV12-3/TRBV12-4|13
CASSLGPNTEAFF
TGTGCCAGCAGCTTAGGGCCGAACACTGAAGCTTTCTTT
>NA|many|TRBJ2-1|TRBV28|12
CASGNSYNEQFF
TGTGCCAGCGGCAACTCCTACAATGAGCAGTTCTTC
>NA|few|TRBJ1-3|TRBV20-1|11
CSARQGNTIYF
TGCAGTGCTAGACAAGGAAACACCATATATTTT
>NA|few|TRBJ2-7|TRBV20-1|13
CSARGPGGYEQYF
TGCAGTGCTAGAGGGCCTGGGGGGTACGAGCAGTACTTC
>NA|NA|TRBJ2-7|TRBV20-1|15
CSASNRDTLSYEQYF
TGCAGTGCTAGTAACCGGGATACCCTCTCTTACGAGCAGTACTTC
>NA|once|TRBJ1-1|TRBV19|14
CASIAQNMNTEAFF
TGTGCCAGTATCGCGCAGAATATGAACACTGAAGCTTTCTTT
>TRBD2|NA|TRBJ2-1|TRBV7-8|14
CASSFTGGNNEQFF
TGTGCCAGCAGCTTTACGGGAGGGAACAATGAGCAGTTCTTC
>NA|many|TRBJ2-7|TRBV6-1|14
CASSEMGYRYEQYF
TGTGCCAGCAGTGAAATGGGGTATCGGTACGAGCAGTACTTC
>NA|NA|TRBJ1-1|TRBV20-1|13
CSAAGRWNTEAFF
TGCAGTGCTGCGGGACGTTGGAACACTGAAGCTTTCTTT
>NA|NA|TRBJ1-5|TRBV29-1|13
CSVARGADQPQHF
TGCAGCGTCGCTCGAGGGGCGGATCAGCCCCAGCATTTT
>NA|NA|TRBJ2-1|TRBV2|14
CARGVEGLKMEQFF
TGTGCCAGGGGGGTTGAGGGACTCAAAATGGAGCAGTTCTTC
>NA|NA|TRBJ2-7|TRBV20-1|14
CSARKSGWIQEQYF
TGCAGTGCCCGAAAGTCTGGGTGGATACAGGAGCAGTACTTC
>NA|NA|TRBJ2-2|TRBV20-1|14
CSARLALNTGELFF
TGCAGTGCCAGGCTCGCTTTAAACACCGGGGAGCTGTTTTTT
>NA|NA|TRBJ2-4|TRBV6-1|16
CASSLSSLKAKNIQYF
TGTGCCAGCAGTTTATCCTCTCTGAAAGCCAAAAACATTCAGTACTTC
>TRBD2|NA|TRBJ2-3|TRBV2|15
CASSAQAGGPDTQYF
TGTGCCAGCAGTGCTCAGGCGGGAGGACCAGATACGCAGTATTTT
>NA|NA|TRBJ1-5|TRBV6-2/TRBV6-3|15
CASSPQVCNNQPQHF
TGTGCCAGCAGTCCACAAGTTTGTAACAATCAGCCCCAGCATTTT
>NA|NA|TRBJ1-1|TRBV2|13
CASGGEANTEAFF
TGTGCCAGCGGGGGGGAAGCGAACACTGAAGCTTTCTTT
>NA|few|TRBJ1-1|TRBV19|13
CASGDRKNTEAFF
TGTGCCAGTGGAGACAGGAAGAACACTGAAGCTTTCTTT
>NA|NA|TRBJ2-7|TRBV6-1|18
CASSLRRTVLNPFYEQYF
TGTGCCAGCAGTTTACGTCGGACAGTCCTTAACCCCTTCTACGAGCAGTACTTC
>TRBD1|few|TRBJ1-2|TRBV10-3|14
CAISEFRGDYGYTF
TGTGCCATCAGTGAGTTCAGGGGGGACTATGGCTACACCTTC
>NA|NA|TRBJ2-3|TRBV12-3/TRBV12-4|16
CASSRLITFSTDTQYF
TGTGCCAGCAGTCGACTTATAACATTCAGCACAGATACGCAGTATTTT
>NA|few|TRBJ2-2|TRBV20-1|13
CSASPDNTGELFF
TGCAGTGCTAGCCCGGACAACACCGGGGAGCTGTTTTTT
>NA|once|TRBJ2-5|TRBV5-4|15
CASSAWAGDQETQYF
TGTGCCAGCAGCGCCTGGGCAGGGGACCAAGAGACCCAGTACTTC
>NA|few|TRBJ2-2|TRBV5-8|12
CASSPTGPPLFF
TGTGCCAGCAGCCCGACAGGTCCCCCACTGTTTTTT